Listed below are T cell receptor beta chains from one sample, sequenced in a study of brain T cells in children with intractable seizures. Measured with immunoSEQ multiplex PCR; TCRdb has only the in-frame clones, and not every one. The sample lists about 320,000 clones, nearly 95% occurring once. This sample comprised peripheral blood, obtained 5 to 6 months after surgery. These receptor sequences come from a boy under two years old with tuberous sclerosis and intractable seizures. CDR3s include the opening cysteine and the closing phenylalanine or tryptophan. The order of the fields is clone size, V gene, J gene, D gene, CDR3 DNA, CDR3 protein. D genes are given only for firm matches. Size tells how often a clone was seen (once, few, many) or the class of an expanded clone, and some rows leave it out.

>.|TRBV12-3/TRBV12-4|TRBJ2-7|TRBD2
TGTGCCAGCGCAGCGGGGGCCTACGAGCAGTACTTC
CASAAGAYEQYF
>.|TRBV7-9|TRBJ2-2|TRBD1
TGTGCCAGCAGCTATTGGGACAGGAGCACCGGGGAGCTGTTTTTT
CASSYWDRSTGELFF
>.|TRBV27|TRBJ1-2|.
TGTGCCAGCAGCCCATCTTGGACGCCCAACTATGGCTACACCTTC
CASSPSWTPNYGYTF
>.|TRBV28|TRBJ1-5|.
TGTGCCACCGAATATGGCAATCAGCCCCAGCATTTT
CATEYGNQPQHF
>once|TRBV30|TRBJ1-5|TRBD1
TGTGCCTGGAGCTTGACAGGGGGCAATCAGCCCCAGCATTTT
CAWSLTGGNQPQHF
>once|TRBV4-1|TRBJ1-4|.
TGCGCCAGCAGCCAAGGGGCGACAGCTCTTGAAAAACTGTTTTTT
CASSQGATALEKLFF
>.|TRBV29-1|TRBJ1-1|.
TGCAGCGCCGTTGGGGGGAGTGAAGCTTTCTTT
CSAVGGSEAFF
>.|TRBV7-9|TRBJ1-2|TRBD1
TGTGCCAGCAGCCGGGACAGGAACTATGGCTACACCTTC
CASSRDRNYGYTF
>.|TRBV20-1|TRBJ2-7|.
TGCAGTGCTAGTGGCGAGGCAGGGGAGTTGGGCGAGCAGTACTTC
CSASGEAGELGEQYF
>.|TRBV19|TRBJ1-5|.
TGTGCCAGTAATCATGCCAGCAATCAGCCCCAGCATTTT
CASNHASNQPQHF
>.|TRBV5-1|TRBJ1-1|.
TGCGCCAGCAGAACTAACAGGGAAACTGAAGCTTTCTTT
CASRTNRETEAFF
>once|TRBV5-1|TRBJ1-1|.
TGCGCCAGCAGCTTGGACGGCCTCACTGAAGCTTTCTTT
CASSLDGLTEAFF
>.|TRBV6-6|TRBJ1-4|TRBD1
TGTGCCAGCAGTTACTCTCTACAGGGGCTCTCGTTTTTT
CASSYSLQGLSFF
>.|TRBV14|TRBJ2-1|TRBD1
TGTGCCAGCAGCGAACCGGGACAGGGAGGCAATGAGCAGTTCTTC
CASSEPGQGGNEQFF
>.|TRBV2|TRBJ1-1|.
TGTGCCAGCAGTGTCCACAGGGCGAACACTGAAGCTTTCTTT
CASSVHRANTEAFF
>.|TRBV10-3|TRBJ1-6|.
TGTGCCATCAGTGTTAGGCCCTTTTATTCACCCCTCCACTTT
CAISVRPFYSPLHF
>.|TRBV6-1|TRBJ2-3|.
TGTGCCAGCAGTGAACAACCCTGGACCACAGATACGCAGTATTTT
CASSEQPWTTDTQYF
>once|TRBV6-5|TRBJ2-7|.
TGTGCCAGCAGTTACTCACCTATTGGGGAGTCCTACGAGCAGTACTTC
CASSYSPIGESYEQYF
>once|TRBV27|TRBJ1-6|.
TGTGCCAGCAGTTCAGACCTCTATAATTCACCCCTCCACTTT
CASSSDLYNSPLHF
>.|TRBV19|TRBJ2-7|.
TGTGCCAGTAGTATAGGTAGCGGCCTCTCCTACGAGCAGTACTTC
CASSIGSGLSYEQYF
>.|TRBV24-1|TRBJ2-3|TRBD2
TGTGCCACCAGTGACGCCGCTAGCGGGGGCACAGATACGCAGTATTTT
CATSDAASGGTDTQYF
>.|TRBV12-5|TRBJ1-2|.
TGTGCTAGTGGTTTGGCCGAAGTAGACGCCGGAGATGGCTACACCTTC
CASGLAEVDAGDGYTF
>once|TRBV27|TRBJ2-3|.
TGTGCCAGCAGTTTATCCCGGGCAGATACGCAGTATTTT
CASSLSRADTQYF
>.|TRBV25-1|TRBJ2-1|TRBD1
TGTGCCAGCAGTGGGACAGGGGGATTCAATGAGCAGTTCTTC
CASSGTGGFNEQFF
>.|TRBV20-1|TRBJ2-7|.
TGCAGTGCTAGTAGCAGGGTTAGCTCCTACGAGCAGTACTTC
CSASSRVSSYEQYF
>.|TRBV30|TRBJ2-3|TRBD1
TGTGCCTGGAGTGCAGGGGGAGATACGCAGTATTTT
CAWSAGGDTQYF
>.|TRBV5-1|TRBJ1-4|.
TGCGCCAGCAGCTTGGAGCAGGGAGGTGAAAAACTGTTTTTT
CASSLEQGGEKLFF
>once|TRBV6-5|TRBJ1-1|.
TGTGCCAGCAGTTCCGGGACGGAGTGGACTGAAGCTTTCTTT
CASSSGTEWTEAFF